The 5 T cell receptor beta chains presented below share a single source sample, sequenced in a study of blood T cell repertoires in COVID-19. Measured with immunoSEQ multiplex PCR; TCRdb has only the in-frame clones, and not every one. The sample holds a few hundred thousand clones, under 90% seen once. The sample taken for sequencing was peripheral blood. All receptors derive from a woman between 18 and 29 years old with acute or convalescent COVID-19.

This rearrangement joins TRBV27 to TRBJ2-1; tentatively, D is TRBD2 (6 bases). Germline values: CDR1 MNHEY, CDR2 SMNVEV (reference sequence). The CDR3 is made up of 16 amino acids. V was pared by 5 bases and J by 0 bases, with 14 bases between. Written as DNA, the CDR3 is TGTGCCAGCAGTCCCTCTAGCGACCACTCCTACAATGAGCAGTTCTTC. Residues: CASSPSSDHSYNEQFF.

The chain has TRBV10-1 and TRBJ1-1; TRBD1 matches 7 bases. CDR1 and CDR2 (germline): WNHNN, SYGVQD (reference sequence). J gave up 1 base and V 0 bases, and 2 bases lay outside the gene matches. The CDR3 length is 15 residues. In DNA form, the CDR3 reads TGCGCCAGCAGTGAGTCGGCAGGGGGGAACACTGAAGCTTTCTTT. Protein product: CASSESAGGNTEAFF.

The chain recombines TRBV5-1 with TRBJ2-7; no definite D call. The CDR3 is 14 residues long. The germline V gene has CDR1 SGHRS and CDR2 YFSETQ. V lost 2 bases and J lost 1, with 10 bases in between. The CDR3 region has the DNA TGCGCCAGCAGCTTAGCCGAACCATCCTACGAGCAGTACTTC. Amino acids: CASSLAEPSYEQYF.

The V call is TRBV27, the J call TRBJ1-6; 9 nucleotides line up with TRBD1. CDR1 MNHEY and CDR2 SMNVEV come from the germline V gene (reference sequence). The CDR3 loop spans 15 amino acids. Trimming at V came to 3 bases and at J to 7 bases, leaving 4 bases not matched to a gene. Here the CDR3 DNA reads TGTGCCAGCAGTTTCGTAACAGGGGGCAATTCACCCCTCCACTTT. This encodes CASSFVTGGNSPLHF.

V gene TRBV18 combines with J gene TRBJ2-5; 7 bases fit TRBD2. With V trimmed by 4 bases and J by 1 base, 3 bases remained unmatched. CDR3 length equals 14 residues. The germline V gene encodes CDR1 KGHSH and CDR2 LQKENI. CDR3 DNA sequence: TGTGCCAGCTCACTAGCGGGCCGCCAAGAGACCCAGTACTTC. Its protein product is CASSLAGRQETQYF.